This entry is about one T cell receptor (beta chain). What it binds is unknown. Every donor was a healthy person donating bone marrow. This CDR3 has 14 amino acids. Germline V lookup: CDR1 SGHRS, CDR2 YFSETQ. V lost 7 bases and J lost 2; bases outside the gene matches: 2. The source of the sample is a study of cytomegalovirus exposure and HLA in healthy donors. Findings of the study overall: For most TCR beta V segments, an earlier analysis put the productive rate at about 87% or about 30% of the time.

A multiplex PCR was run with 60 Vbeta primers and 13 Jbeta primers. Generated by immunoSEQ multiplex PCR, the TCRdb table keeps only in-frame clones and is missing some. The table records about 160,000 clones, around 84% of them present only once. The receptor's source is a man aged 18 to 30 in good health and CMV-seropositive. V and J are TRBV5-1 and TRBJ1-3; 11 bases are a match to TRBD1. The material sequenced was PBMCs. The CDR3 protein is CASRGQGAGNTIYF. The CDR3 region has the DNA TGCGCCAGCCGGGGACAGGGGGCTGGAAACACCATATATTTT.